Below are 6 T cell receptor beta chains sequenced from a single sample in a study of CD8+CD57+ T cells in acquired aplastic anemia. Profiling that covered TCR beta VDJ and CDR3 relied on genomic DNA as its template. TCRdb itself ran the reads through MiXCR, one entry per CDR3 protein. The sample includes approximately 150,000 distinct CDR3 sequences, 71% of them seen just once. In patients chosen for sequencing, flow cytometry had shown CD8+CD57+ cell expansion. The sample comprised sorted CD4+, CD8+, or CD8+CD57+ T cells (not recorded which) from PBMCs. Receptors were obtained from a human donor with aplastic anemia.

This clonotype has ten or more counts. V usage is TRBV7-2 and J usage is TRBJ2-7; 7 nucleotides align to TRBD1. The germline CDR1 and CDR2 sequences are SGHTA and FQGNSA. After removal of 4 bases from V and 4 bases from J, the junction contained 10 bases not matched to a gene. The CDR3 has 15 residues. CDR3 bases: TGTGCCAGCAGCTCATCGACCGGGACAGTTTACGAGCAGTACTTC. The encoded protein is CASSSSTGTVYEQYF.

This chain uses TRBV6-6 with TRBJ1-5; 7 bases line up with TRBD1. The CDR3 contains 16 residues. Germline CDR1 and CDR2: MNHNY and SVGAGI (reference sequence). V lost 5 bases and J lost 4; bases outside the gene matches: 11. CDR3 in amino acids: CASSISSGTANQPQHF. In DNA, the CDR3 is TGTGCCAGCAGTATTAGCTCCGGGACAGCTAATCAGCCCCAGCATTTT.

A single count supports this clonotype. The chain joins TRBV19 to TRBJ2-7; D possibly corresponds to TRBD2 (6 bases). V was clipped by 4 bases and J by 3 bases, with 13 bases between them. The germline V gene encodes CDR1 LNHDA and CDR2 SQIVND (reference sequence). The CDR3 spans 14 residues. This CDR3 is CASSNFGGGYEQYF. Here the CDR3 DNA reads TGTGCCAGTAGTAATTTCGGGGGTGGCTACGAGCAGTACTTC.

The rearrangement links TRBV20-1 to TRBJ2-1, with 9 bases that match TRBD2. The CDR3 sequence is 13 residues long. V shed 5 bases, J shed 11 bases, and the junction held 10 bases outside the gene matches. Germline V gene sequence: CDR1 DFQATT, CDR2 SNEGSKA (reference sequence). The CDR3 bases are TGCAGTGCTTGGGTAGCGGGAGTGGGGAAGCAGTTCTTC. This translates into CSAWVAGVGKQFF.

The chain uses TRBV24-1 and TRBJ1-6; D uncertain. CDR3 size: 14 residues. V lost 4 bases and J 10 bases, leaving 13 bases between the germline ends. From germline, CDR1 is KGHDR and CDR2 SFDVKD. CDR3 bases: TGTGCCACCAGTGAGGCACAGTCTAACTCACCCCTCCACTTT. As protein: CATSEAQSNSPLHF.

The J gene is TRBJ1-4, the V gene TRBV20-1; D is undetermined. Germline V gene lookup returns CDR1 DFQATT and CDR2 SNEGSKA (reference sequence). This CDR3 spans 13 amino acids. Trimming shortened V by 3 bases and J by 8 bases, and 13 bases separated the two germline ends. The DNA of the CDR3 is TGCAGTGCTAGCAAGGATTTTGGGGAAAAACTGTTTTTT. Its translation is CSASKDFGEKLFF.